This T cell receptor beta chain was sequenced in a study of T cells in localized non-small cell lung cancer. Whole-study results and caveats: Longer survival (overall) was linked to higher T cell density in blood. The study found T cell clonality highest in uninvolved adjacent lung, above tumor. A single tumor region was sequenced, leaving heterogeneity possible.

Assay used: immunoSEQ multiplex PCR; TCRdb lists only in-frame clones, some missing. The sample records under 35,000 clones, less than 95% being singletons. Trimming left V 3 bases short and J 3 bases short, with 10 bases between. The CDR3 runs to 15 residues. The germline CDR1 and CDR2 sequences are SGHDT and YYEEEE. Comment on this clone: Its cognate antigen is unknown.

The J gene is TRBJ2-6, the V gene TRBV5-6; TRBD2 might be the D (5 bases). The material was peripheral blood mononuclear cells, obtained before any cancer treatment. This TCR derives from a female donor older than 55 with stage II lung adenocarcinoma. CDR3 in DNA: TGTGCCAGCAGCTGGAGGTTTGGTGGGGCCAACGTCCTGACTTTC. It translates to CASSWRFGGANVLTF.